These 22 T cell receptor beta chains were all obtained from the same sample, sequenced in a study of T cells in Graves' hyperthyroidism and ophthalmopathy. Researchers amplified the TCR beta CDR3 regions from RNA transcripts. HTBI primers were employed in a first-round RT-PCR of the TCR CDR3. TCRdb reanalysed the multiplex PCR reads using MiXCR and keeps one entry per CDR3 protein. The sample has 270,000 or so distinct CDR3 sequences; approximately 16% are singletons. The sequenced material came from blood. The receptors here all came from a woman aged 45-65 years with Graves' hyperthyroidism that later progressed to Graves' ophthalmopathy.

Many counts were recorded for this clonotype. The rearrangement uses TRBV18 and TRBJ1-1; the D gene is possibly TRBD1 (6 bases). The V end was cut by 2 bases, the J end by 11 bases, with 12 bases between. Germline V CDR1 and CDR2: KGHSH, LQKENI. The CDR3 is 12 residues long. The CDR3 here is CASSPSFQGAFF. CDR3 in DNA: TGTGCCAGCTCACCATCTTTTCAGGGGGCTTTCTTT.

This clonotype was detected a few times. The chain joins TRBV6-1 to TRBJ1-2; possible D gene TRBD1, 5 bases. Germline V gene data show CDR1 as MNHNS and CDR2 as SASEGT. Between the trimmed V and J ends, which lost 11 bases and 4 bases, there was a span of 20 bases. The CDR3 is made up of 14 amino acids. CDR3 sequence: CAGATPQGRYGYTF. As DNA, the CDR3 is TGTGCCGGCGCCACGCCTCAGGGTCGCTATGGCTACACCTTC.

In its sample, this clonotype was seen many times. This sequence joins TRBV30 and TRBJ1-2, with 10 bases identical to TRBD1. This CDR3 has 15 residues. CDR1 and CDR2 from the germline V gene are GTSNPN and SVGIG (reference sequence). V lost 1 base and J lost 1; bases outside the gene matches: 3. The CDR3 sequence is CAWSGQGAFNYGYTF. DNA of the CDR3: TGTGCCTGGAGTGGACAGGGGGCTTTTAACTATGGCTACACCTTC.

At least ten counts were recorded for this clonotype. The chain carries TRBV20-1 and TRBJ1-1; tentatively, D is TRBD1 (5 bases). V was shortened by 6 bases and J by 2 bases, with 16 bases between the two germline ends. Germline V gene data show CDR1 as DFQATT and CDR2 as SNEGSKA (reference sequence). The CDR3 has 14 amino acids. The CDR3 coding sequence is TGCAGTGCGGATTCTACAGGCGTTAACACTGAAGCTTTCTTT. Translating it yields CSADSTGVNTEAFF.

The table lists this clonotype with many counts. The chain's CDR3 is CASSHDRGRHISYEQYF. The CDR3 bases are TGTGCCAGCAGTCATGACAGGGGAAGACATATCTCCTACGAGCAGTACTTC. The rearrangement uses TRBV6-1 and TRBJ2-7; 8 bases line up with TRBD1. CDR3 length: 17 residues. V shed 5 bases and J 0 bases; nucleotides not matched to a gene: 12. Germline V gene data show CDR1 as MNHNS and CDR2 as SASEGT.

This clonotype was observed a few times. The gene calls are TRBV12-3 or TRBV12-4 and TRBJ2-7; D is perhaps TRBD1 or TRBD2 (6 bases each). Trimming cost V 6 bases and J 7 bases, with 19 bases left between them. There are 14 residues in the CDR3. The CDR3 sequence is CASRTSRGVKEQYF. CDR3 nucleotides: TGTGCCAGCAGAACATCGAGGGGGGTAAAGGAGCAGTACTTC.

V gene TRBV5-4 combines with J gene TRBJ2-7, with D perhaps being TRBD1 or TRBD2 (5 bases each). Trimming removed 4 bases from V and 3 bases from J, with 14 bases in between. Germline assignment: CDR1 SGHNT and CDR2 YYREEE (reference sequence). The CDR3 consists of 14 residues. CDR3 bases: TGTGCCAGCAGCCGTAGCGACAGCGGCTACGAGCAGTACTTC. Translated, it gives CASSRSDSGYEQYF.

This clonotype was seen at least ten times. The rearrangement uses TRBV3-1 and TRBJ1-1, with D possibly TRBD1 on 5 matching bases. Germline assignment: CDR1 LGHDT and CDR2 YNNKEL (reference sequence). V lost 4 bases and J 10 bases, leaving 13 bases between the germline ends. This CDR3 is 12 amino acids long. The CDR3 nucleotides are TGTGCCAGCAGCCCCCAGGACACAGTAGCTTTCTTT. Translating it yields CASSPQDTVAFF.

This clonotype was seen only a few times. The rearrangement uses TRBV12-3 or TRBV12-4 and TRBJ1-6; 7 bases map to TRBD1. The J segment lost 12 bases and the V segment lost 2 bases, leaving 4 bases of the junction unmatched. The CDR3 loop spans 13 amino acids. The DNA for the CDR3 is TGTGCCAGCAGTTTACAGGGGGAGATACCCCTCCACTTT. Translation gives CASSLQGEIPLHF.

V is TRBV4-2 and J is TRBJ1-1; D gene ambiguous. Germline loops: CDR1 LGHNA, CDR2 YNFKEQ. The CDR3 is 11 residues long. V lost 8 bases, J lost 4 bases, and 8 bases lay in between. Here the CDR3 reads CASSKGTEAFF. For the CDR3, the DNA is TGTGCCAGCTCGAAGGGCACTGAAGCTTTCTTT.

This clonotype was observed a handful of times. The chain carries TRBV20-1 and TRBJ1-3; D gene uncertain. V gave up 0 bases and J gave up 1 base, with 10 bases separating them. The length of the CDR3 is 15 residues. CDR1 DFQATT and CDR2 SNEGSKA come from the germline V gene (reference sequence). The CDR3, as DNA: TGCAGTGCTAGAGATGGAAAAGGATCTGGAAACACCATATATTTT. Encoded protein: CSARDGKGSGNTIYF.

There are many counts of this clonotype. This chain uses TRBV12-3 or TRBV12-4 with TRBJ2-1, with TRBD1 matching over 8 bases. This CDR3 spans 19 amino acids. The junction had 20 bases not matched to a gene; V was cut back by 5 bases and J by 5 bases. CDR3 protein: CASSLGQGALSRGHNEQFF. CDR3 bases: TGTGCCAGCAGTCTCGGGCAGGGGGCGTTGAGTAGAGGACACAATGAGCAGTTCTTC.

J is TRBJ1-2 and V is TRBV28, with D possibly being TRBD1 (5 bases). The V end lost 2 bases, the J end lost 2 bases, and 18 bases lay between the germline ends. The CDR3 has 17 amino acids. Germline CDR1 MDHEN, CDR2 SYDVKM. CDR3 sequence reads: CASSLMTVIDRNYGYTF. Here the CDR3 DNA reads TGTGCCAGCAGTTTAATGACAGTAATAGATCGAAACTATGGCTACACCTTC.

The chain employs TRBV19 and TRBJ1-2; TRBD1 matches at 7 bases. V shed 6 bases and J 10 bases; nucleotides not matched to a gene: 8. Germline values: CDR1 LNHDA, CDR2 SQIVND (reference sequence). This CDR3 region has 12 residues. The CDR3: CASSPRGQFYTF. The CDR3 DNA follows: TGTGCCAGTAGCCCCCGGGGACAGTTCTACACCTTC.

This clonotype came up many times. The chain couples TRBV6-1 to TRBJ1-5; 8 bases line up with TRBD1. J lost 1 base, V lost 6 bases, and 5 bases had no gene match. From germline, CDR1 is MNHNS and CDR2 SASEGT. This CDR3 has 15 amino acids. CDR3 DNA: TGTGCCAGCAGGGACAGGGAAGGAAGCAATCAGCCCCAGCATTTT. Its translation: CASRDREGSNQPQHF.

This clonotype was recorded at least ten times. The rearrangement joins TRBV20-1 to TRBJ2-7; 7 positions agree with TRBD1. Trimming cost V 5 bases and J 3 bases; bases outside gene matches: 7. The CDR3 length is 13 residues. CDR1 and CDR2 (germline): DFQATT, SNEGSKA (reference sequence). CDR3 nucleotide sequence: TGCAGTGCTGCCGGGACAGATTTCTACGAGCAGTACTTC. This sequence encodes CSAAGTDFYEQYF.

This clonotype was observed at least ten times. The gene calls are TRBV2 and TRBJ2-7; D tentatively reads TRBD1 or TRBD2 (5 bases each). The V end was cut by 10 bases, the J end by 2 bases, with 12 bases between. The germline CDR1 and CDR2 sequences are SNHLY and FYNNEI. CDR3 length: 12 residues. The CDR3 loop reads CATGRQTYEQYF. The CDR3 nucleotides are TGTGCCACGGGAAGACAGACCTACGAGCAGTACTTC.

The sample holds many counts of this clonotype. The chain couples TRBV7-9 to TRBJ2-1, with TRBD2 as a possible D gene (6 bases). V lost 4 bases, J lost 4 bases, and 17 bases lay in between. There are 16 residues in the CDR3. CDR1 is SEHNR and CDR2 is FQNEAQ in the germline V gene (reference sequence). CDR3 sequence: CASSSAAGRSYNEQFF. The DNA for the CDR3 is TGTGCCAGCAGCTCCGCGGCGGGGCGTTCTTACAATGAGCAGTTCTTC.

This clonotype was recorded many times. Written as DNA, the CDR3 is TGTGCCTGGAGTGGACAGGGGAGCCGCGCAGATACGCAGTATTTT. It translates to CAWSGQGSRADTQYF. The rearrangement uses TRBV30 and TRBJ2-3, with 8 bases that match TRBD1. V shed 1 base and J 4 bases; nucleotides not matched to a gene: 7. Germline-derived CDR1 and CDR2 are GTSNPN and SVGIG (reference sequence). This CDR3 has 15 amino acids. Full variable domain (missing parts from reference TRBV30 and TRBJ2-3): SQTIHQWPATLVQPVGSPLSLECTVEGTSNPNLYWYRQAAGRGLQLLFYSVGIGQISSEVPQNLSASRPQDRQFILSSKKLLLSDSGFYLCAWSGQGSRADTQYFGPGTRLTVL.

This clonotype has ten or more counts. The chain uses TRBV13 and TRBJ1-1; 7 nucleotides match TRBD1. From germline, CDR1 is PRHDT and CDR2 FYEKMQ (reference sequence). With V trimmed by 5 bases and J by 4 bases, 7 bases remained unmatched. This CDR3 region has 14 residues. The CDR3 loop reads CASSLQGQITEAFF. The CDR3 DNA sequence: TGTGCCAGCAGCCTACAGGGGCAAATCACTGAAGCTTTCTTT.

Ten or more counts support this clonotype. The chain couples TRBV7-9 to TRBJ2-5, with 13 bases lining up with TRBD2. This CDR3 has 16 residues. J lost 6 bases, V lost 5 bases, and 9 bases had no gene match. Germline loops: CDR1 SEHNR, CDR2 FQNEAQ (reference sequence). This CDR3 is CASSAGLAGDRKTQYF. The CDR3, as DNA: TGTGCCAGCAGCGCCGGACTAGCGGGAGATCGGAAGACCCAGTACTTC.

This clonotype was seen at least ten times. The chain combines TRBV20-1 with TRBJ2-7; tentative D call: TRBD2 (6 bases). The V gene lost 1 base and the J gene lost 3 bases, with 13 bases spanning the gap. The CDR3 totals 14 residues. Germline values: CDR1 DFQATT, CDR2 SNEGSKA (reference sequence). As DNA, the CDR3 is TGCAGTGCTAGAGTCCTCGGGGGTTACTACGAGCAGTACTTC. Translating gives CSARVLGGYYEQYF.